This T cell receptor beta chain was retrieved from a study of blood T cell repertoires in COVID-19. The germline gives CDR1 LGHDT, CDR2 YNNKEL (reference sequence). Between the trimmed V and J ends, which lost 4 bases and 6 bases, there was a span of 10 bases. This CDR3 comprises 12 residues. In the study's own analysis: Amplification with reference gene primers provided the estimates of nucleated cell counts. Clones were sequenced by immunoSEQ multiplex PCR, and TCRdb holds only the in-frame ones, with some missing. V, J and clone size derive from that table, while D and trimming were established from the DNA sequence. Among under 300,000 clones listed, 85% were seen once.

The sample taken for sequencing was peripheral blood. The sequence derives from a human donor in a cohort sampled during active COVID-19. This rearrangement joins TRBV3-1 (or the pseudogene TRBV3-2) to TRBJ2-7, with D uncertain. CDR3 coding DNA: TGTGCCAGCAGCCTACGACGCGGCGAGCAGTACTTC. Protein: CASSLRRGEQYF.